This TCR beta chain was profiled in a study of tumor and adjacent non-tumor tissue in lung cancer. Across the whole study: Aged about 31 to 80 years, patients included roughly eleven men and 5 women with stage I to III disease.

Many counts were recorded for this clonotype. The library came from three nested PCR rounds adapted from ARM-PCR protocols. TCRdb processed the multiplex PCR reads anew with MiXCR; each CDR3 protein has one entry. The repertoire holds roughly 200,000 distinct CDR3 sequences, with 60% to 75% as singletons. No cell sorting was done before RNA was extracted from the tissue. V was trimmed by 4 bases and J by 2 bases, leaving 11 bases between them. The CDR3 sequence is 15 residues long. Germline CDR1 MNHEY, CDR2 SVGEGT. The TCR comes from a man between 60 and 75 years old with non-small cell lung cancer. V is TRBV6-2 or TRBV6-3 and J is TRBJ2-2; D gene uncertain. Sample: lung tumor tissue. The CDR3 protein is CASSSFFFNTGELFF. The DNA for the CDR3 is TGTGCCAGCAGTTCTTTTTTTTTTAACACCGGGGAGCTGTTTTTT.